Listed here are 18 T cell receptor beta chains from one sample, sequenced in a study of blood T cell repertoires in COVID-19. The protocol was immunoSEQ multiplex PCR, while the TCRdb copy is restricted to in-frame clones and leaves out a portion. The sample carries around 60,000 clones, 86% recorded once. The sample consisted of peripheral blood. The receptors come from a man aged 35 to 55 with acute or convalescent COVID-19.

The rearrangement links TRBV29-1 to TRBJ2-7; TRBD1 aligns across 11 bases. V lost 6 bases, J lost 1 base, and 11 bases stayed unmatched. In germline, CDR1 is SQVTM, CDR2 ANQGSEA. The CDR3 covers 16 residues. CDR3 sequence reads: CSVTFTGQGGSYEQYF. CDR3 coding DNA: TGCAGCGTGACTTTTACGGGACAGGGGGGATCCTACGAGCAGTACTTC.

V and J are TRBV11-2 and TRBJ1-1; possible D gene TRBD1, 5 bases. The V and J ends lost 8 bases and 11 bases respectively, with 15 bases between them. CDR1 is SGHAT, CDR2 FQNNGV, per germline. This CDR3 region has 11 residues. The CDR3 loop is CASGQGEMAFF. CDR3 in DNA: TGTGCCAGCGGGCAGGGTGAGATGGCTTTCTTT. The variable domain in full, with the rest retrieved from reference TRBV11-2 and TRBJ1-1, is EAGVAQSPRYKIIEKRQSVAFWCNPISGHATLYWYQQILGQGPKLLIQFQNNGVVDDSQLPKDRFSAERLKGVDSTLKIQPAKLEDSAVYLCASGQGEMAFFGQGTRLTVV.

This clone is a singleton in its sample. V usage is TRBV5-6 and J usage is TRBJ2-2; a weak D match, TRBD1 (6 bases). The CDR3 is 16 residues long. The germline CDR1 and CDR2 sequences are SGHDT and YYEEEE. V lost 0 bases and J 8 bases, leaving 17 bases between the germline ends. CDR3: CASSLGRKGGRGELFF. The CDR3 nucleotides read TGTGCCAGCAGCTTGGGTCGGAAAGGGGGTCGAGGGGAGCTGTTTTTT. Variable domain in full (rest from reference TRBV5-6 and TRBJ2-2): DAGVTQSPTHLIKTRGQQVTLRCSPKSGHDTVSWYQQALGQGPQFIFQYYEEEERQRGNFPDRFSGHQFPNYSSELNVNALLLGDSALYLCASSLGRKGGRGELFFGEGSRLTVL.

This clone was counted once. CDR3 sequence (DNA): TGTGCCTGGAGTGAGGGGGTCTCCTATAATTCACCCCTCCACTTT. Its translation: CAWSEGVSYNSPLHF. This sequence joins TRBV30 and TRBJ1-6; D may be TRBD1 (6 bases). The germline V gene encodes CDR1 GTSNPN and CDR2 SVGIG (reference sequence). This CDR3 is 15 amino acids long. The V gene lost 1 base and the J gene lost 0 bases, with 7 bases spanning the gap.

CDR3 sequence (DNA): TGTGCCAGCAGCCCTAGCGGGGGACAAGAGACCCAGTACTTC. This encodes CASSPSGGQETQYF. J is TRBJ2-5 and V is TRBV7-3; 10 bases match TRBD2. The CDR3 consists of 14 residues. V lost 5 bases to trimming and J lost 2 bases; unmatched junction nucleotides: 2. Germline values: CDR1 SGHTA, CDR2 FQGTGA.

The V call is TRBV30, the J call TRBJ1-2; D is uncertain. The germline V and J ends were trimmed by 2 bases and 8 bases, with 15 bases remaining between them. The germline CDR1 and CDR2 sequences are GTSNPN and SVGIG (reference sequence). The CDR3 spans 13 residues. The CDR3 sequence is CAWSLPPGHGYTF. The CDR3 region has the DNA TGTGCCTGGAGTTTACCCCCAGGCCACGGCTACACCTTC.

The chain is built from TRBV2 and TRBJ2-5, with TRBD1 as a possible D gene (6 bases). Trimming took 4 bases from V and 2 from J, leaving 14 bases between them. Germline V gene data show CDR1 as SNHLY and CDR2 as FYNNEI. This CDR3 region has 15 residues. Here the CDR3 reads CASSVDQGFQETQYF. The CDR3 DNA reads as TGTGCCAGCAGTGTCGATCAGGGGTTTCAAGAGACCCAGTACTTC.

The chain has TRBV2 and TRBJ1-2; 7 nucleotides agree with TRBD1. The CDR3 spans 13 residues. Per the germline V gene, CDR1 is SNHLY and CDR2 is FYNNEI. V lost 4 bases to trimming and J lost 4 bases; unmatched junction nucleotides: 3. CDR3 coding DNA: TGTGCCAGCAGTGCGACAGGGTTCTATGGCTACACCTTC. Amino acid sequence: CASSATGFYGYTF.

The J gene is TRBJ2-7, the V gene TRBV7-2, with 8 nucleotides matching TRBD2. This CDR3 has 19 amino acids. V dropped 4 bases and J dropped 0; count of bases not matched to a gene: 17. Germline assignment: CDR1 SGHTA and CDR2 FQGNSA. The CDR3 DNA reads TGTGCCAGCAGCTCCCAGCCGAAGCGGGGGCCCCTCAGCTCCTACGAGCAGTACTTC. Translation: CASSSQPKRGPLSSYEQYF.

This chain links TRBV4-1 with TRBJ2-1; D ambiguous. The CDR3 is 15 amino acids. Germline CDR1 reads MGHRA; CDR2 reads YSYEKL. Deletions cut 0 bases from V and 0 bases from J, with 6 bases between. This chain's CDR3 is CASSQDRSSYNEQFF. In DNA, the CDR3 is TGCGCCAGCAGCCAAGATAGGAGCTCCTACAATGAGCAGTTCTTC.

The chain is built from TRBV11-3 and TRBJ2-4, with 7 nucleotides matching TRBD1. The CDR3 loop spans 18 amino acids. V shed 4 bases and J 1 base; nucleotides not matched to a gene: 13. Germline CDR1 reads SGHNT; CDR2 reads YENEEA. Here the CDR3 reads CASSSGTVTPWAKNIQYF. The CDR3 region has the DNA TGTGCCAGCAGCTCCGGGACAGTGACCCCCTGGGCCAAAAACATTCAGTACTTC.

This clone was detected only once. The rearrangement uses TRBV10-3 and TRBJ2-3; 10 positions match TRBD1. CDR3 size: 14 residues. Germline CDR1 reads ENHRY; CDR2 reads SYGVKD. The V and J ends lost 6 bases and 5 bases, in that order; junction bases with no gene match: 5. This chain's CDR3 is CAIRADRGGDTQYF. Here the CDR3 DNA reads TGTGCCATCAGAGCGGACAGGGGGGGAGATACGCAGTATTTT.

This clone has a handful of counts. The chain combines TRBV27 with TRBJ2-3; D perhaps matches TRBD2 (5 bases). The ends were cut back, 8 bases at V and 4 bases at J, with 10 bases in the middle. The CDR3 has 12 residues. Germline V gene sequence: CDR1 MNHEY, CDR2 SMNVEV (reference sequence). The CDR3 sequence is CASGRESDTQYF. The CDR3, as DNA: TGTGCCAGCGGAAGGGAGTCAGATACGCAGTATTTT.

This chain links TRBV28 with TRBJ1-2, with D hard to call. This CDR3 has 12 amino acids. Trimming pared 9 bases from V and 8 bases from J, leaving 16 bases between. CDR1 is MDHEN, CDR2 SYDVKM, per germline. CDR3 nucleotides: TGTGCCAGTCGTCCGGGTGGATGGGGCTACACCTTC. It is translated as CASRPGGWGYTF.

The V gene is TRBV12-3 or TRBV12-4, the J gene TRBJ1-4, with D uncertain. V was cut by 3 bases and J by 10 bases, with 6 bases left in between. The CDR3 consists of 11 residues. The CDR3 loop reads CASSFGRKLFF. For the CDR3, the DNA is TGTGCCAGCAGTTTCGGTCGAAAACTGTTTTTT.

This sequence joins TRBV5-4 and TRBJ2-5, with 9 bases that match TRBD1. In germline, CDR1 is SGHNT, CDR2 YYREEE (reference sequence). V shed 4 bases and J 5 bases; nucleotides not matched to a gene: 6. The CDR3 is 14 amino acids. The DNA for the CDR3 is TGTGCCAGCAGCCTACGACAGGGGGGCGAGACCCAGTACTTC. Translation gives CASSLRQGGETQYF. Full variable domain (rest looked up from reference TRBV5-4 and TRBJ2-5): ETGVTQSPTHLIKTRGQQVTLRCSSQSGHNTVSWYQQALGQGPQFIFQYYREEENGRGNFPPRFSGLQFPNYSSELNVNALELDDSALYLCASSLRQGGETQYFGPGTRLLVL.

V and J are TRBV7-3 and TRBJ2-1; TRBD2 is a possible D gene (7 bases). The V end was cut by 6 bases, the J end by 9 bases, with 21 bases between. This CDR3 is built from 15 residues. Germline V gives CDR1 SGHTA, CDR2 FQGTGA. The CDR3, as DNA: TGTGCCAGCAGTCCTGGGAGGGGGGAAGGCGGTGAGCAGTTCTTC. Its translation is CASSPGRGEGGEQFF.

As DNA, the CDR3 is TGTGCCAGTAGTGCCGGGCCACAGGCGCAGCCCCAGCATTTT. Its protein product is CASSAGPQAQPQHF. The chain couples TRBV19 to TRBJ1-5, with a weak D call TRBD1 (5 bases). The CDR3 runs 14 residues. The germline CDR1 and CDR2 sequences are LNHDA and SQIVND (reference sequence). Trimming removed 5 bases from V and 7 bases from J, with 15 bases in between.